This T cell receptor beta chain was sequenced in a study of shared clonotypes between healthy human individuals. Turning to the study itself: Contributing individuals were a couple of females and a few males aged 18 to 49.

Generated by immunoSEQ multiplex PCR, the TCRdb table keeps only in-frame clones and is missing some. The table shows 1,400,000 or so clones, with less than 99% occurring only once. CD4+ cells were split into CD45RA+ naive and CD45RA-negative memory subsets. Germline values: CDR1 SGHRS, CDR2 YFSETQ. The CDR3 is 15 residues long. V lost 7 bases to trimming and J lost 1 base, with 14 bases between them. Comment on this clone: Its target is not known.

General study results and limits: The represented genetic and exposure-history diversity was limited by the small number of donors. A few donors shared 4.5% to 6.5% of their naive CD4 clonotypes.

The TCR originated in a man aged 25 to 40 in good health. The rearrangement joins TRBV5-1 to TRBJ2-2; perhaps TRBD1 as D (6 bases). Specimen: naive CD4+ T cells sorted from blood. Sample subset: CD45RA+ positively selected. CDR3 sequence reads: CASAVGTLNTGELFF. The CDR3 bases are TGCGCCAGCGCCGTCGGGACATTGAACACCGGGGAGCTGTTTTTT.